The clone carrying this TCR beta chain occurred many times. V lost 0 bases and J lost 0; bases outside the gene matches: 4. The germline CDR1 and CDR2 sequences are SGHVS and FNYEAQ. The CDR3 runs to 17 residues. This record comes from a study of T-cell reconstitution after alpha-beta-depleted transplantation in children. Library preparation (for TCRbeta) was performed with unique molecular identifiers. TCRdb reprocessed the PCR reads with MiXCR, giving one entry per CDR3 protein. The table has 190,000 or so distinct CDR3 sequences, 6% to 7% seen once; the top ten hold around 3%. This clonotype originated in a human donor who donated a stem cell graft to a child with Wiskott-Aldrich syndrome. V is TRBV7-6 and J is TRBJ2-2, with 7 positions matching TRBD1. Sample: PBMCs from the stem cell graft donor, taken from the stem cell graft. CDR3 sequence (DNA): TGTGCCAGCAGCTTAGCAGCCGGGACAGCGAACACCGGGGAGCTGTTTTTT. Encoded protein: CASSLAAGTANTGELFF.